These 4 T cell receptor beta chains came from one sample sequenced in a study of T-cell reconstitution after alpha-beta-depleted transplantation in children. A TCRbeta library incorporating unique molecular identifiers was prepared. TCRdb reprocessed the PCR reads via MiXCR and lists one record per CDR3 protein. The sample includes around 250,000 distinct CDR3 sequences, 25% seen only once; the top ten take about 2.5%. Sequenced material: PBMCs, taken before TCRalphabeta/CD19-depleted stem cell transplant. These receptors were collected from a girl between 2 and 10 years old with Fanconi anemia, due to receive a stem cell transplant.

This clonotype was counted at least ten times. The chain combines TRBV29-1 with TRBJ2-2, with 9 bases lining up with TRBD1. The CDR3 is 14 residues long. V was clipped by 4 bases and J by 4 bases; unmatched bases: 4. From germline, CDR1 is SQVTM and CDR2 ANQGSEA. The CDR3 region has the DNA TGCAGCGTTGGGGGGACAGGGTTCACCGGGGAGCTGTTTTTT. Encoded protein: CSVGGTGFTGELFF.

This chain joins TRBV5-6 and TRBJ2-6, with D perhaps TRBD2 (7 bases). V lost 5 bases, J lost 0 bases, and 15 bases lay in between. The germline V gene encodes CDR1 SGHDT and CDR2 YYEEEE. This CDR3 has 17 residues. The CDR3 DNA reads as TGTGCCAGCAGTTTCGGGGGGCTCCCCTCTGGGGCCAACGTCCTGACTTTC. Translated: CASSFGGLPSGANVLTF.

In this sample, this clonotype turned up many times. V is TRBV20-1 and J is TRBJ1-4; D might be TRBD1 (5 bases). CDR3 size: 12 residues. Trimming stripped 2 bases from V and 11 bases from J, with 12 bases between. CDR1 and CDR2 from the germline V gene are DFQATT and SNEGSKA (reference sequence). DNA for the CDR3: TGCAGTGCTAGACCGCCAGGGAATAAACTGTTTTTT. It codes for CSARPPGNKLFF.

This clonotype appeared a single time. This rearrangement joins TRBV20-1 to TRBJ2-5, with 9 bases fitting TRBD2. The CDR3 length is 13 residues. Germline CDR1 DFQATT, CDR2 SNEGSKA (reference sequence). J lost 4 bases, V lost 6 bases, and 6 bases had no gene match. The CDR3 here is CSAGSGRSETQYF. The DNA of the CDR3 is TGCAGTGCGGGTAGCGGGAGATCAGAGACCCAGTACTTC.